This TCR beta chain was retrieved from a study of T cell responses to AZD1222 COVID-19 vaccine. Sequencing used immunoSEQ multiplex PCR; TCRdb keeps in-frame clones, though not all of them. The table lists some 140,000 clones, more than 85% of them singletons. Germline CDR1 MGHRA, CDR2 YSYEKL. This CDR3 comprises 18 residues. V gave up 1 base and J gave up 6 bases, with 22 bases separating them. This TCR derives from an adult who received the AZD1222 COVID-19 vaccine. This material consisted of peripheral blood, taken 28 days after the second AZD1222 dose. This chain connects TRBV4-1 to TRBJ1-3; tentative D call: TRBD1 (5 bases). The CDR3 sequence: CASSQAGVAGSRSNTIYF. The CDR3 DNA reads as TGCGCCAGCAGCCAAGCGGGGGTAGCTGGTTCCAGATCAAACACCATATATTTT.